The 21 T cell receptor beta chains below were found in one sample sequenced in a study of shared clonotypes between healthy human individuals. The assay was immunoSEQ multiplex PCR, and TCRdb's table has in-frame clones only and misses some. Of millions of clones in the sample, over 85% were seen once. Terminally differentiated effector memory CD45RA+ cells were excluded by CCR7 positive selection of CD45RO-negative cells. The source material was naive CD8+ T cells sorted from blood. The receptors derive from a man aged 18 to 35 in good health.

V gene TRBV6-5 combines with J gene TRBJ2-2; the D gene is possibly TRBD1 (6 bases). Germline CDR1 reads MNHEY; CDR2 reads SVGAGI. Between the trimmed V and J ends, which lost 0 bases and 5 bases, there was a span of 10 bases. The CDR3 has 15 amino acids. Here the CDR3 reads CASSYSTGMTGELFF. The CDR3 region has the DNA TGTGCCAGCAGTTACTCAACAGGGATGACCGGGGAGCTGTTTTTT.

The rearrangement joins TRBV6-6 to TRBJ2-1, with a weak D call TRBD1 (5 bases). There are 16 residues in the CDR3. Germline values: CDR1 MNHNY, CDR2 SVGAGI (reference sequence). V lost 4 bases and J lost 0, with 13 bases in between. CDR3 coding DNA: TGTGCCAGCAGTTTCTCTCGACAGAGCTCCTACAATGAGCAGTTCTTC. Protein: CASSFSRQSSYNEQFF.

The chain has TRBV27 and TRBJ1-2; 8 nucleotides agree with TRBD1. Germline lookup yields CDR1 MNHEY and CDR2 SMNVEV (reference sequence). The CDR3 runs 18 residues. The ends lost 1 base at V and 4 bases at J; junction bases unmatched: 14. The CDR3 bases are TGTGCCAGCAGTTTATTAGCAGGGGGCGCCTCCGCCTTCTATGGCTACACCTTC. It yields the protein CASSLLAGGASAFYGYTF.

The DNA of the CDR3 is TGTGCCAGCAGCTTAGTGGTCGGGACCTACGAGCAGTACTTC. Amino acids: CASSLVVGTYEQYF. The chain couples TRBV11-2 to TRBJ2-7; D perhaps matches TRBD2 (5 bases). The CDR3 has 14 residues. Trimming shortened V by 1 base and J by 2 bases, and 9 bases separated the two germline ends. From germline, CDR1 is SGHAT and CDR2 FQNNGV.

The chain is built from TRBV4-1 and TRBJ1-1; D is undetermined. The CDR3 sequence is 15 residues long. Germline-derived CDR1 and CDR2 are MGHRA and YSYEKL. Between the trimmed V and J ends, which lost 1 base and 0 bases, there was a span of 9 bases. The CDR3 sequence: CASSQVGALNTEAFF. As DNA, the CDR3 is TGCGCCAGCAGCCAAGTCGGAGCGCTGAACACTGAAGCTTTCTTT.

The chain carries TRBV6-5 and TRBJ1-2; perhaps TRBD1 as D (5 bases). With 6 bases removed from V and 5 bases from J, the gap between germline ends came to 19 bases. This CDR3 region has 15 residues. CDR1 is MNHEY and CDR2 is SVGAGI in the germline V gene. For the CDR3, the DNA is TGTGCCAGCAGATATTTCAGGGACGGGGGTTATGGCTACACCTTC. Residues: CASRYFRDGGYGYTF.

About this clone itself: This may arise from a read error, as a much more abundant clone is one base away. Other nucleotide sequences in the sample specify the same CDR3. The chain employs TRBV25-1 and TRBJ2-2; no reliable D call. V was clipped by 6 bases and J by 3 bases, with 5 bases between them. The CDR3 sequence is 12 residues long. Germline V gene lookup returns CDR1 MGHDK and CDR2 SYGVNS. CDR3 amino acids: CASSEYTGELFF. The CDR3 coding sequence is TGTGCCAGCAGCGAGTACACCGGGGAGCTGTTTTTT. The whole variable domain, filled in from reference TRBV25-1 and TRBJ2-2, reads EADIYQTPRYLVIGTGKKITLECSQTMGHDKMYWYQQDPGMELHLIHYSYGVNSTEKGDLSSESTVSRIRTEHFPLTLESARPSHTSQYLCASSEYTGELFFGEGSRLTVL.

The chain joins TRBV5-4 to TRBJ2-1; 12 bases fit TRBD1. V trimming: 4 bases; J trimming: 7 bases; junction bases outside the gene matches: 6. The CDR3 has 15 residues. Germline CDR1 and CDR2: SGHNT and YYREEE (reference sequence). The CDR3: CASSRPGQGANEQFF. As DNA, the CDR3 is TGTGCCAGCAGCCGTCCGGGACAGGGGGCAAATGAGCAGTTCTTC.

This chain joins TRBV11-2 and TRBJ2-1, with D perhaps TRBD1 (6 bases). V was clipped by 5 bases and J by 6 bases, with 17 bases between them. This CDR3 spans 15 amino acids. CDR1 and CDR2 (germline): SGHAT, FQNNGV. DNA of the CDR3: TGTGCCAGCAGCCCTACAGTTGGCAGGGGCAATGAGCAGTTCTTC. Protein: CASSPTVGRGNEQFF.

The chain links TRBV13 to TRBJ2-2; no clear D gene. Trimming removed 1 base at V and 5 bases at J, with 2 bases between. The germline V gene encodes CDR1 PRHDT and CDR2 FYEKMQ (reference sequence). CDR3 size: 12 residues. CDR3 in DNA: TGTGCCAGCAGCTTAGAAACCGGGGAGCTGTTTTTT. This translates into CASSLETGELFF.

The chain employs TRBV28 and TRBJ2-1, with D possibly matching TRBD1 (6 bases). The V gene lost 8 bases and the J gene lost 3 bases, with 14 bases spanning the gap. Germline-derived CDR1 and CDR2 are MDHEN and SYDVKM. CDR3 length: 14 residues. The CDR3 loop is CASGGPSYYNEQFF. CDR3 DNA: TGTGCCAGCGGGGGCCCGTCCTACTACAATGAGCAGTTCTTC.

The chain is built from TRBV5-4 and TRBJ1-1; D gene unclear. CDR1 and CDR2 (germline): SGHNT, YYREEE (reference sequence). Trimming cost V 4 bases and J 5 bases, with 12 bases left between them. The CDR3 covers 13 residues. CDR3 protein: CASSSLLGTEAFF. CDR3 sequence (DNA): TGTGCCAGCAGCAGCCTCTTGGGGACTGAAGCTTTCTTT. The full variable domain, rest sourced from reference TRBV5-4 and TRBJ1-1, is ETGVTQSPTHLIKTRGQQVTLRCSSQSGHNTVSWYQQALGQGPQFIFQYYREEENGRGNFPPRFSGLQFPNYSSELNVNALELDDSALYLCASSSLLGTEAFFGQGTRLTVV.

CDR3 sequence (DNA): TGCGCCAGCAGCCAATTTAGCGGGAGCGGATATGAGCAGTTCTTC. Protein: CASSQFSGSGYEQFF. The chain has TRBV4-3 and TRBJ2-1, with 9 bases fitting TRBD2. J was trimmed by 8 bases and V by 2 bases; bases with no gene match: 7. Germline V gene data show CDR1 as LGHNA and CDR2 as YSLEER. CDR3 length: 15 residues.

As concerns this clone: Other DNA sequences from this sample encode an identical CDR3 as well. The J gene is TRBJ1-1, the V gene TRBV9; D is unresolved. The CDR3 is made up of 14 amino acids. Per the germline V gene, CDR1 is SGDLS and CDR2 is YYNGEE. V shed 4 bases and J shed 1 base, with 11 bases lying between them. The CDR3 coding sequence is TGTGCCAGCAGCCCTCGGACGGGGAACACTGAAGCTTTCTTT. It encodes CASSPRTGNTEAFF.

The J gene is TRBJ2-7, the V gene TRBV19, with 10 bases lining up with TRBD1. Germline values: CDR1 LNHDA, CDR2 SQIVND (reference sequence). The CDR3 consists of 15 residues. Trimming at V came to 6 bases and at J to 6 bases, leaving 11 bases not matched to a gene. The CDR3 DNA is TGTGCCAGTAGCGTCGACAGGGGGCAAATGCGCGAGCAGTACTTC. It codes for CASSVDRGQMREQYF.

CDR3 loop: CASSSTGTVLNSPLHF. CDR3 nucleotides: TGTGCCAGCAGCTCGACCGGGACAGTACTCAATTCACCCCTCCACTTT. The V and J genes are TRBV5-6 and TRBJ1-6, with TRBD1 matching 7 bases. Germline V gene sequence: CDR1 SGHDT, CDR2 YYEEEE. The CDR3 has 16 residues. With 3 bases clipped from V and 7 bases from J, the junction kept 10 bases outside the gene matches.

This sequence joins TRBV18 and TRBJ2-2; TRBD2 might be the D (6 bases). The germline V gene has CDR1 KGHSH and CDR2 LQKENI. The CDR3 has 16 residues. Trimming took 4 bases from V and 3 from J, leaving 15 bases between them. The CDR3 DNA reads TGTGCCAGCTCACAGGCCCTAGCGTCGTACACCGGGGAGCTGTTTTTT. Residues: CASSQALASYTGELFF.

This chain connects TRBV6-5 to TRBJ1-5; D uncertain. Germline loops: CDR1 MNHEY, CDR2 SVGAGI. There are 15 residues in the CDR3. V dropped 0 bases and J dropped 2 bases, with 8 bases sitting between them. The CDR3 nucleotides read TGTGCCAGCAGTTACTCGATGGCGGGCAATCAGCCCCAGCATTTT. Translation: CASSYSMAGNQPQHF.

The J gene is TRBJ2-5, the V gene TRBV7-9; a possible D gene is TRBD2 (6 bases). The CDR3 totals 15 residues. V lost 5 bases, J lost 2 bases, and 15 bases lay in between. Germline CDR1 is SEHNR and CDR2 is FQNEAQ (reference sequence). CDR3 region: CASSPKEGLQETQYF. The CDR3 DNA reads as TGTGCCAGCAGCCCGAAGGAGGGACTTCAAGAGACCCAGTACTTC.

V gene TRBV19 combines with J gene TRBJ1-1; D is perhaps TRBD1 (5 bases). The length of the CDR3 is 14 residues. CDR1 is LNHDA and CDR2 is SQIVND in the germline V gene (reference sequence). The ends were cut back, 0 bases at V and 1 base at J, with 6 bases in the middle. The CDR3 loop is CASSIETGNTEAFF. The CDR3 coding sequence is TGTGCCAGTAGTATAGAAACAGGGAACACTGAAGCTTTCTTT.

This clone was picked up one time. In DNA, the CDR3 is TGTGCCAGCATCTTTAAGGCGGGCGCGAACACCGGGGAGCTGTTTTTT. Its translation: CASIFKAGANTGELFF. This chain joins TRBV28 and TRBJ2-2, with D maybe TRBD2 (5 bases). Germline assignment: CDR1 MDHEN and CDR2 SYDVKM. V gave up 7 bases and J gave up 0 bases, with 15 bases separating them. The CDR3 totals 16 residues. Using reference TRBV28 and TRBJ2-2 for the parts outside the CDR3, the full variable domain is DVKVTQSSRYLVKRTGEKVFLECVQDMDHENMFWYRQDPGLGLRLIYFSYDVKMKEKGDIPEGYSVSREKKERFSLILESASTNQTSMYLCASIFKAGANTGELFFGEGSRLTVL.